These T cell receptor beta chains were read from a single sample in a study of neurological immune-mediated disorders. TCRdb reprocessed the 5' RACE reads via MiXCR and lists one record per CDR3 protein. Of 80,000 to 100,000 distinct CDR3 sequences listed, about 5% are singletons. The source material was PBMCs. Receptors originate from a woman in her sixties or seventies with multiple sclerosis. Both conserved end residues are part of each CDR3. Each record gives: V gene, J gene, CDR3 protein.

TRBV20-1,TRBJ1-4,CSARAGVNEKLFF
TRBV5-1,TRBJ2-6,CASSGGTSGANVLTF
TRBV29-1,TRBJ1-4,CSVAAAPGGSEKLFF
TRBV3-1,TRBJ2-2,CASSPGLAHTGELFF
TRBV5-1,TRBJ2-6,CASSSTGTGANVLTF
TRBV5-5,TRBJ2-7,CASPPPGEGSYEQYF
TRBV18,TRBJ2-1,CASSPGQITYNEQFF
TRBV6-2/TRBV6-3,TRBJ1-5,CASMVQGNQPQHF
TRBV29-1,TRBJ2-2,CSVEGRLNTGELFF
TRBV15,TRBJ2-7,CATSTGQYSYEQYF
TRBV6-6,TRBJ1-1,CASSYSRLNTEAFF
TRBV6-2/TRBV6-3,TRBJ1-2,CASSYSGQVLHGYTF
TRBV15,TRBJ2-1,CATSRDPAGGLNEQFF
TRBV5-1,TRBJ2-7,CASSLGAREKQYF
TRBV20-1,TRBJ2-3,CSAENWTFHTDTQYF
TRBV20-1,TRBJ1-5,CSARSGTGNQPQHF
TRBV20-1,TRBJ1-3,CSVPVGGRNTIYF
TRBV6-5,TRBJ1-1,CASSYSILLGPEAFF
TRBV20-1,TRBJ1-6,CSASSLQSVSYNSPLHF
TRBV12-3/TRBV12-4,TRBJ2-1,CASSFGGHNEQFF
TRBV5-1,TRBJ2-1,CASSLGAGAGYNEQFF
TRBV11-3,TRBJ2-2,CASSPSLPGGANTGELFF
TRBV30,TRBJ2-7,CAGGGDAQYF
TRBV5-1,TRBJ2-1,CASSLAVGASSYNEQFF
TRBV12-3/TRBV12-4,TRBJ2-7,CASSLAGRNYEQYF
TRBV12-3/TRBV12-4,TRBJ2-5,CASSFAGGTETQYF
TRBV27,TRBJ1-1,CASSNLAATEAFF
TRBV2,TRBJ2-7,CASSDPQGGAYEQYF
TRBV28,TRBJ1-1,CASSSGAGKTEAFF
TRBV29-1,TRBJ2-5,CSVGGLAQETQYF
TRBV4-1,TRBJ1-3,CASSHPGRVGRNTIYF
TRBV5-1,TRBJ2-7,CASSFAASTPYEQYF
TRBV20-1,TRBJ1-1,CSAPPLRTEAFF
TRBV5-1,TRBJ2-5,CASSGLAGGLETQYF
TRBV6-5,TRBJ1-4,CASSYQGAGHEKLFF
TRBV5-5,TRBJ1-5,CASSLVRGTGLLAQHF
TRBV18,TRBJ2-7,CASSPPRPLDYEQYF
TRBV7-8,TRBJ1-1,CASSHNRVEAFF
TRBV7-2,TRBJ2-1,CASSREGSSYNEQFF
TRBV7-6,TRBJ2-2,CASGPGNTGELFF
TRBV14,TRBJ2-7,CASSQSTGRFHEQYF
TRBV5-1,TRBJ2-7,CASSWEQGRREQYF
TRBV7-2,TRBJ2-2,CASSRDRGGTGELFF
TRBV5-1,TRBJ2-1,CASSLAIEQFF
TRBV20-1,TRBJ2-2,CSARSGTNTGELFF
TRBV20-1,TRBJ1-2,CSARDPNSNYGYTF
TRBV5-1,TRBJ2-1,CASTWGSLGNEQFF
TRBV28,TRBJ1-2,CASSPTSIFMSTF
TRBV28,TRBJ1-1,CASSLSFTASEAFF
TRBV6-5,TRBJ2-5,CASRTDRGLQETQYF
TRBV5-4,TRBJ1-5,CASSSPYTQERGNQPQHF
TRBV7-6,TRBJ2-7,CASSLAEGPYEQYF
TRBV19,TRBJ1-5,CATSQGPNSNQPQHF
TRBV5-1,TRBJ2-7,CASSLVVGRGEQYF